A single sample gave rise to the 13 T cell receptor beta chains below, sequenced in a study of T cell responses to AZD1222 COVID-19 vaccine (dated by TCRdb to the early 2020s). Per the publication, the time point label means: baseline before first vaccination. The library relied on the immunoSEQ multiplex PCR assay. TCRdb limited this immuneACCESS table to in-frame rearrangements with V and J called. A share of clones is missing; checked studies link under half to unresolved V genes, and the rest is unexplained. This sample gives more than 95,000 clones in total; more than 85% of them show up just once. The ten most abundant clones make up 2.5% to 3.5% of the sample. Sequencing used peripheral blood, obtained on day 0 of AZD1222 vaccination. The origin of the receptors is an adult in good health.

The chain links TRBV20-1 to TRBJ2-1; 9 nucleotides align to TRBD2. Germline V gene data show CDR1 as DFQATT and CDR2 as SNEGSKA (reference sequence). This CDR3 spans 14 amino acids. The junction had 1 base not matched to a gene; V was cut back by 3 bases and J by 1 base. The DNA for the CDR3 is TGCAGTGCTAGTGCGGGAGGGTCCTACAATGAGCAGTTCTTC. Translated, it gives CSASAGGSYNEQFF.

The chain carries TRBV5-5 and TRBJ2-2, with 8 bases matching TRBD1. With V trimmed by 5 bases and J by 2 bases, 5 bases remained unmatched. From germline, CDR1 is SGHKS and CDR2 YYEKEE (reference sequence). The CDR3 runs 15 residues. The CDR3 region has the DNA TGTGCCAGCAGGCAATCAGGGGGCAACACCGGGGAGCTGTTTTTT. It yields the protein CASRQSGGNTGELFF.

The V and J genes are TRBV10-3 and TRBJ2-1, with D possibly being TRBD1 or TRBD2 (5 bases each). The CDR3 consists of 12 residues. V was clipped by 5 bases and J by 8 bases, with 10 bases between them. The germline V gene encodes CDR1 ENHRY and CDR2 SYGVKD. CDR3 residues: CAISWGSDEQFF. In nucleotides, the CDR3 is TGTGCCATCAGTTGGGGGAGTGATGAGCAGTTCTTC.

The CDR3, as DNA: TGTGCCAGCAGTTACTCAGGTGAAAAACTGTTTTTT. Translation gives CASSYSGEKLFF. The chain couples TRBV6-6 to TRBJ1-4; D unresolved. CDR3 size: 12 residues. The ends were cut back, 0 bases at V and 7 bases at J, with 3 bases in the middle. CDR1 is MNHNY, CDR2 SVGAGI, per germline (reference sequence).

V gene TRBV6-5 combines with J gene TRBJ1-1, with D perhaps TRBD1 (6 bases). Trimming shortened V by 6 bases and J by 1 base, and 15 bases separated the two germline ends. The germline V gene has CDR1 MNHEY and CDR2 SVGAGI. CDR3 length equals 15 residues. The CDR3 region is CASRTGTPQNTEAFF. For the CDR3, the DNA is TGTGCCAGCAGAACCGGGACACCGCAGAACACTGAAGCTTTCTTT.

The V call is TRBV7-8, the J call TRBJ2-7, with unresolved D. The germline V gene encodes CDR1 SGHVS and CDR2 FQNEAQ. V lost 0 bases and J lost 7, with 10 bases in between. The CDR3 length is 13 residues. The CDR3 region is CASSLAGPWEQYF. In DNA form, the CDR3 reads TGTGCCAGCAGCTTAGCAGGCCCTTGGGAGCAGTACTTC.

This sequence joins TRBV7-9 and TRBJ1-4; D is undetermined. The germline CDR1 and CDR2 sequences are SEHNR and FQNEAQ (reference sequence). Trimming shortened V by 0 bases and J by 10 bases, and 6 bases separated the two germline ends. There are 12 residues in the CDR3. In DNA, the CDR3 is TGTGCCAGCAGCTTAGCCCCGGGAAAACTGTTTTTT. It is translated as CASSLAPGKLFF.

V is TRBV2 and J is TRBJ1-4; 7 bases are shared with TRBD1. This CDR3 has 15 residues. Per germline, CDR1 SNHLY and CDR2 FYNNEI. V gave up 4 bases and J gave up 9 bases; unmatched junction bases: 11. CDR3 region: CASSGPDRVAQKLFF. For the CDR3, the DNA is TGTGCCAGCAGTGGCCCCGACAGGGTTGCGCAAAAACTGTTTTTT.

J is TRBJ2-7 and V is TRBV3-1 (or the pseudogene TRBV3-2); a possible D gene is TRBD1 (5 bases). Germline CDR1 LGHDT, CDR2 YNNKEL (reference sequence). The V end was cut by 4 bases, the J end by 5 bases, with 21 bases between. The CDR3 is 16 amino acids. CDR3 residues: CASSPRARQGTHEQYF. In DNA form, the CDR3 reads TGTGCCAGCAGCCCTCGCGCCAGGCAGGGCACCCACGAGCAGTACTTC.

V and J are TRBV27 and TRBJ2-7; 8 bases align to TRBD2. CDR3 length equals 14 residues. Germline CDR1 reads MNHEY; CDR2 reads SMNVEV (reference sequence). V was clipped by 4 bases and J by 7 bases; unmatched bases: 9. This CDR3 is CASSYLAGPWEQYF. The CDR3 nucleotides are TGTGCCAGCAGTTACCTAGCGGGCCCCTGGGAGCAGTACTTC.

V is TRBV29-1 and J is TRBJ2-7; TRBD2 matches at 12 bases. Per the germline V gene, CDR1 is SQVTM and CDR2 is ANQGSEA. This CDR3 spans 20 amino acids. The V gene end was trimmed by 6 bases and the J gene end by 4 bases; junction bases not matched to a gene: 25. The CDR3 DNA follows: TGCAGCGTGCAGGGAGGACTAGCGGGACGGCGCGGTGATAGCAATTACGAGCAGTACTTC. Encoded protein: CSVQGGLAGRRGDSNYEQYF.

The chain couples TRBV3-1 (or the pseudogene TRBV3-2) to TRBJ2-2; a possible D gene is TRBD2 (5 bases). Germline lookup yields CDR1 LGHDT and CDR2 YNNKEL (reference sequence). V dropped 1 base and J dropped 4 bases, with 10 bases sitting between them. The CDR3 totals 15 residues. DNA for the CDR3: TGTGCCAGCAGCCAAGGGAGGACGGGCACCGGGGAGCTGTTTTTT. Its protein product is CASSQGRTGTGELFF.

The rearrangement links TRBV30 to TRBJ2-7, with a possible D match to TRBD2 (6 bases). The CDR3 runs 11 residues. Germline V gene data show CDR1 as GTSNPN and CDR2 as SVGIG (reference sequence). V dropped 3 bases and J dropped 4 bases, with 7 bases sitting between them. In nucleotides, the CDR3 is TGTGCCTGGAGGGGACTGTACGAGCAGTACTTC. This codes for CAWRGLYEQYF. The full variable domain, with the rest looked up from reference TRBV30 and TRBJ2-7, is SQTIHQWPATLVQPVGSPLSLECTVEGTSNPNLYWYRQAAGRGLQLLFYSVGIGQISSEVPQNLSASRPQDRQFILSSKKLLLSDSGFYLCAWRGLYEQYFGPGTRLTVT.